The following is a TCR beta chain sequence with its context. The antigen remains undetermined. The CDR3 spans 12 residues. V lost 4 bases, J lost 5 bases, and 7 bases lay in between. Germline values: CDR1 SGHKS, CDR2 YYEKEE (reference sequence). The data stem from a study of cytomegalovirus exposure and HLA in healthy donors. General study points: Accurate predictions that matched the HLA-A and HLA-B alleles of most subjects were reportedly made from TCR beta sequences.

PCR involved 60 Vbeta and 13 Jbeta primers. Data came from immunoSEQ multiplex PCR; TCRdb stores just in-frame clones and leaves some out. The data contain about 78,000 clones, less than 75% of them singletons. This receptor was identified in a man between 25 and 39 years old in good health and CMV-seropositive. V is TRBV5-5 and J is TRBJ1-5, with D uncertain. The sample comprised PBMCs. CDR3 region: CASSIGDQPQHF. The CDR3 DNA reads as TGTGCCAGCAGCATCGGGGATCAGCCCCAGCATTTT.